This T cell receptor beta chain is from a study of long-term antiretroviral therapy in people with HIV. As for the study in general: Specimens dating back about a decade before the 2015 immediate-ART recommendation are the oldest included. Study-wide results and limits: Every time point showed a repertoire led by clones expanded before ART. Repertoires from HIV showed CDR3 length ranges narrower than those of controls. From about 2003 to 2018, blood was obtained, possibly while participants received older ART regimens.

This CDR3 is built from 15 residues. V trimming: 2 bases; J trimming: 2 bases; junction bases outside the gene matches: 3. In germline, CDR1 is MNHEY, CDR2 SVGAGI. They ran version v3.0 of the immunoSEQ assay at survey level. TCRdb keeps only in-frame clones here, not all; method: immunoSEQ multiplex PCR. The table lists roughly 21,000 clones, 79% of them singletons. As for this clone: What it binds is unknown.

The sample in question was unsorted PBMCs, obtained 4.1 years after starting antiretroviral therapy. This rearrangement joins TRBV6-5 to TRBJ1-3, with 7 bases matching TRBD1. This TCR came from a woman in her thirties or forties with HIV. The CDR3 nucleotides are TGTGCCAGCAGTTACGGACAGGCGGCTGGAAACACCATATATTTT. Its protein is CASSYGQAAGNTIYF.